The following is a TCR beta chain sequence with its context. The data derive from a study of blood T cell repertoires in COVID-19. As processed by the authors: Cell counts per sample came from amplifying reference gene primers. Assay used: immunoSEQ multiplex PCR; TCRdb lists only in-frame clones, some missing. V and J calls and clone size are as listed in that table; D and trimming were resolved from the DNA. The sample yields under 450,000 clones, about four fifths seen once. The CDR3 sequence is 12 residues long. In germline, CDR1 is SGHVS, CDR2 FQNEAQ. V dropped 6 bases and J dropped 7; count of bases not matched to a gene: 4.

The sequencing sample was made of PBMCs or T cells enriched from blood (not recorded which). The sequence derives from a woman between 45 and 65 years old who had recovered from COVID-19. The chain recombines TRBV7-8 with TRBJ1-2; TRBD1 agrees at 8 bases. CDR3 nucleotides: TGTGCCAGCAGTTTGACAGGGGTTGGCTACACCTTC. Amino acids: CASSLTGVGYTF.